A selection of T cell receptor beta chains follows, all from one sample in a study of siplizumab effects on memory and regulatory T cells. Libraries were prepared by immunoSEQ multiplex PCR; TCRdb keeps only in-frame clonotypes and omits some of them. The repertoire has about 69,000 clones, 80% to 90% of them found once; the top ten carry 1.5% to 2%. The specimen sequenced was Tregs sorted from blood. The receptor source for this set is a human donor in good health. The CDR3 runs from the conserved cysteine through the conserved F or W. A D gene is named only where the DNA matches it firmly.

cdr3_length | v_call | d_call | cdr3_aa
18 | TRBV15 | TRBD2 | CATSREPGGRASKNIQYF
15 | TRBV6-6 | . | CASSGRSSSGNTIYF
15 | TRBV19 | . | CASRSGHSSYNEQFF
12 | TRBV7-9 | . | CASSSLGQKAFF
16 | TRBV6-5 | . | CASSSQVRVPRNEQFF
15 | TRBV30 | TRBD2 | CAWSQLAVLQETQYF
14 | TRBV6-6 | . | CASSYSKSNQPQHF
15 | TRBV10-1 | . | CASRLGGRTSYEQYF
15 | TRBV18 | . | CASSPSPFSGNTIYF
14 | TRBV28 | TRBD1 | CASSFPGTAYGYTF
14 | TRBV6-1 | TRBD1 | CASRGGTGAGELFF
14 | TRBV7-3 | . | CASSPRAGSNEQFF
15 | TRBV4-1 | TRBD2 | CASSRTSGSIETQYF
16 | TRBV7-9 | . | CASSLAQFSSTDTQYF
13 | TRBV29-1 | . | CSVRQGYNSPLHF
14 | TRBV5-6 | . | CASSIGLGKETQYF
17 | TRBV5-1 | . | CASSRHNARIAGNTIYF
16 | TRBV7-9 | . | CASSSPPGGGNTEAFF
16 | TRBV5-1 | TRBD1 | CASSLGATGGGTEAFF
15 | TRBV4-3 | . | CASSQQRAAGNTIYF
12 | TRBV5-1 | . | CASSFSGNTIYF
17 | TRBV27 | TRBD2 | CASSLRASGSVSYEQYF
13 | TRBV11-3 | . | CASSLGGRETQYF
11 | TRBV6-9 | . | CASSLDNEQFF
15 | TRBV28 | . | CASSFSGYSYNEQFF
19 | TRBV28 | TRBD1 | CASSLTSEFDRVWDTEAFF
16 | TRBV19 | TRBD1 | CASSFGRDRRFYEQYF
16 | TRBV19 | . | CASSIVRQVHNQPQHF
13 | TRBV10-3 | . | CAISDGREETQYF
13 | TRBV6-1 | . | CASSEDGSYGYTF
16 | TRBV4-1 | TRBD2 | CASSFQTGGRLYEQYF
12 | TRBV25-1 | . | CASSGSSTEAFF
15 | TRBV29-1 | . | CSVERFNQGNTEAFF
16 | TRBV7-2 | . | CASSGGTPSNTGELFF
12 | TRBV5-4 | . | CASSSQGHEQYF
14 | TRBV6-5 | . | CASSYRATIYEQYF
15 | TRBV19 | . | CASRQSGASTGELFF
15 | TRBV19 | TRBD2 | CASSIVGSGSYEQYF
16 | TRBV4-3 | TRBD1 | CASSQGDRGNNYGYTF
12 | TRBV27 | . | CASQRVNSPLHF
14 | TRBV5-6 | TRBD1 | CASSLGTGLGEQYF
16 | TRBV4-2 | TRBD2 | CASSQAGAAGVYEQYF
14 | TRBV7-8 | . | CASSFDGMNTEAFF
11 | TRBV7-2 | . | CAIKVEYEQYF
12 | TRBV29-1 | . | CSVEFRGTEAFF
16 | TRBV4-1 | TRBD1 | CASSQRRGTGDRKLFF
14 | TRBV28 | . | CASSLRGIYNEQFF
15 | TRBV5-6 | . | CASSLVEGTNYEQYF
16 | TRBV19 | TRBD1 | CASSGWDREPYNEQFF
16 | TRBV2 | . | CASTPLRGSGANVLTF
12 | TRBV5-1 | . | CASSFGLETQYF
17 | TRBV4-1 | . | CASSQEGGLSDSYGYTF
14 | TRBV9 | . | CASSARPGRETQYF
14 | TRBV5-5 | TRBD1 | CASRMDRAQETQYF
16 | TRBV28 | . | CASSLFSAGTLNIQYF